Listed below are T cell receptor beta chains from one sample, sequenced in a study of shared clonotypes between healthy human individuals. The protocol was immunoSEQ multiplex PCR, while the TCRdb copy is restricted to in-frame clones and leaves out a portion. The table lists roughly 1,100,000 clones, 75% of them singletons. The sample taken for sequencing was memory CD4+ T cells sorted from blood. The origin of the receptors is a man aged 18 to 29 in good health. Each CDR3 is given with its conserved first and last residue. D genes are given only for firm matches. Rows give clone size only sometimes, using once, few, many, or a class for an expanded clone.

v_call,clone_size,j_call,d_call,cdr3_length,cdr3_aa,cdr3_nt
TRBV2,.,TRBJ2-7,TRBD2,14,CASSRGLAGHEQYF,TGTGCCAGCAGCCGGGGACTAGCGGGACACGAGCAGTACTTC
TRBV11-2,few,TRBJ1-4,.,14,CASSLDSTVRKLFF,TGTGCCAGCAGCTTAGATTCGACAGTACGGAAACTGTTTTTT
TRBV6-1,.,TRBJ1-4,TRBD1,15,CASRLGTAFNEKLFF,TGTGCCAGCAGGTTAGGGACAGCTTTTAATGAAAAACTGTTTTTT
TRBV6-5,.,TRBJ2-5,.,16,CASSYSSWQGTKTQYF,TGTGCCAGCAGTTACTCGTCGTGGCAGGGTACGAAGACCCAGTACTTC
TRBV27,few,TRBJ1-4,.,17,CASSTSKYQGGNEKLFF,TGTGCCAGCAGCACTTCAAAATACCAGGGTGGTAATGAAAAACTGTTTTTT
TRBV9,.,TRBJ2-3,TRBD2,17,CASSVAPASGGTDTQYF,TGTGCCAGCAGCGTAGCCCCGGCTAGCGGGGGAACAGATACGCAGTATTTT
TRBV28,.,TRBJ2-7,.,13,CASSLTSPYEQYF,TGTGCCAGCAGTTTAACCAGCCCCTACGAGCAGTACTTC
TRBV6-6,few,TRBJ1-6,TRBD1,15,CASRPLGPRGSPLHF,TGTGCCAGCAGGCCTCTAGGGCCCAGGGGGTCACCCCTCCACTTT
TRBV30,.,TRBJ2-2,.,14,CAWRRLAGAGELFF,TGTGCCTGGAGGAGGTTAGCCGGGGCCGGGGAGCTGTTTTTT
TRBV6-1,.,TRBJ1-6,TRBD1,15,CASRDRSRQNSPLHF,TGTGCCAGCCGGGACAGGTCGCGCCAAAATTCACCCCTCCACTTT
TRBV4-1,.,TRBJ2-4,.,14,CASSQLPGGGIQYF,TGCGCCAGCAGCCAGCTCCCAGGGGGGGGCATTCAGTACTTC
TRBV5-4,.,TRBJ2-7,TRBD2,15,CASSEGTSDLGEQYF,TGTGCCAGCAGCGAAGGGACTAGCGATCTTGGAGAGCAGTACTTC
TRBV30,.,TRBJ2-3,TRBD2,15,CAWSVASGRTDTQYF,TGTGCCTGGAGTGTAGCTAGCGGGAGAACAGATACGCAGTATTTT
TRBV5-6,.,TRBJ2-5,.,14,CASSLDVTQETQYF,TGTGCCAGCAGCTTGGACGTCACACAAGAGACCCAGTACTTC
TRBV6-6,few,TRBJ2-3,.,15,CASRHGQASVDTQYF,TGTGCCAGCAGGCACGGACAAGCAAGTGTAGATACGCAGTATTTT
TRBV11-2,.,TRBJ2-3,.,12,CASSWAPDTQYF,TGTGCCAGCAGCTGGGCCCCAGATACGCAGTATTTT
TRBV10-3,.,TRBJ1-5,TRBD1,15,CAISPGQGLNQPQHF,TGTGCCATCAGCCCGGGACAGGGGTTAAATCAGCCCCAGCATTTT
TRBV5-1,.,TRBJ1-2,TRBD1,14,CASSTGTGIYGYTF,TGCGCCAGCAGCACCGGGACAGGGATCTATGGCTACACCTTC
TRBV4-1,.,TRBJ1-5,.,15,CASTLTRDGNQPQHF,TGCGCCAGCACTTTAACCCGGGATGGCAATCAGCCCCAGCATTTT
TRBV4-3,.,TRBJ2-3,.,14,CASSQEPGTDTQYF,TGCGCCAGCAGCCAAGAACCTGGCACAGATACGCAGTATTTT